The present entry profiles one TCR beta chain with its context. The antigen is not known. This specimen belongs to a study of a mutant IDH1 vaccine in newly diagnosed glioma. Background on the study: V12 occurred at week 35 and V13 at week 47.

Profiling relied on immunoSEQ multiplex PCR, and the TCRdb table lists in-frame clones only, not all of them. The sample yields more than 35,000 clones, roughly four fifths seen once. Time point reported: week 47, end of study. With topical imiquimod, each dose of the vaccine consisted of 300 ug of mutant IDH1 20-mer peptide. Tumors from donors were new WHO grade 3 or 4 IDH1-mutant astrocytomas with ATRX loss. Regarding the study as a whole: Vaccination induced immune responses in around 93% of patients.

This CDR3 is 13 amino acids long. Per germline, CDR1 ENHRY and CDR2 SYGVKD. The rearrangement joins TRBV10-3 to TRBJ2-5; D not resolved. Judging by the DNA end, TRBJ2-7 fits better; the J call may be wrong. The sequenced sample was PBMCs, obtained from a glioma patient whose treatment included an IDH1 peptide vaccine. The TCR sequence derives from a man aged 35 to 55 with glioma. The CDR3 region has the DNA TGTGCCATCAGTGAGGGGGTTATCTACGAGCAGTACTTC. Translation: CAISEGVIYEQYF.